These 28 T cell receptor beta chains came from one sample sequenced in a study of high-grade serous ovarian cancer treatment subgroups. Produced via immunoSEQ multiplex PCR; TCRdb's table is partial and in-frame only. The profile shows under 30,000 clones, about 86% of them singletons. Tumor samples were taken before definitive surgery or chemotherapy. Sequencing input: tumor tissue. The source is a human donor with high-grade serous ovarian cancer.

The genes are TRBV30 and TRBJ2-5; D is uncertain. The germline CDR1 and CDR2 sequences are GTSNPN and SVGIG (reference sequence). The CDR3 consists of 11 residues. Between the trimmed V and J ends, which lost 3 bases and 5 bases, there was a span of 7 bases. In DNA form, the CDR3 reads TGTGCCTGGAGCGGCCAGGAGACCCAGTACTTC. It is translated as CAWSGQETQYF.

This clone appeared once. This chain joins TRBV29-1 and TRBJ2-6; D gene unclear. Germline CDR1 and CDR2: SQVTM and ANQGSEA. The CDR3 contains 15 residues. The germline V and J ends were trimmed by 4 bases and 2 bases, with 12 bases remaining between them. The CDR3 sequence: CSVVLNEAGANVLTF. The CDR3 nucleotides are TGCAGCGTTGTCCTTAATGAAGCTGGGGCCAACGTCCTGACTTTC.

The rearrangement links TRBV7-6 to TRBJ2-1; the match to TRBD1 covers 12 bases. The CDR3 spans 15 residues. Germline CDR1 reads SGHVS; CDR2 reads FNYEAQ. The J segment lost 10 bases and the V segment lost 1 base, leaving 5 bases of the junction unmatched. CDR3 coding DNA: TGTGCCAGCAGCTTAGTGGGACAGGGGGCACAGGAGCAGTTCTTC. This translates into CASSLVGQGAQEQFF.

As DNA, the CDR3 is TGTGCCAGCGCCTCGGGGGCTGATGAGGCCAAAAACATTCAGTACTTC. It yields the protein CASASGADEAKNIQYF. The chain combines TRBV5-4 with TRBJ2-4, with D perhaps assigned TRBD1 or TRBD2 (6 bases each). The CDR3 has 16 amino acids. The germline gives CDR1 SGHNT, CDR2 YYREEE (reference sequence). Trimming took 7 bases from V and 1 from J, leaving 18 bases between them.

The rearrangement joins TRBV5-1 to TRBJ1-4; D unresolved. The CDR3 extends over 16 amino acids. Germline loops: CDR1 SGHRS, CDR2 YFSETQ. V lost 0 bases and J 0 bases, leaving 9 bases between the germline ends. CDR3 sequence: CASSLGRSATNEKLFF. CDR3 bases: TGCGCCAGCAGCTTGGGACGGTCTGCAACTAATGAAAAACTGTTTTTT.

The rearrangement links TRBV7-9 to TRBJ2-5; 9 bases align to TRBD2. Germline lookup yields CDR1 SEHNR and CDR2 FQNEAQ (reference sequence). V shed 5 bases and J 2 bases; nucleotides not matched to a gene: 18. The CDR3 is 19 residues long. CDR3 DNA: TGTGCCAGCAGCGATAGCGGGAGTGGTTTGTTCCACCCTCAAGAGACCCAGTACTTC. Its translation is CASSDSGSGLFHPQETQYF.

This chain uses TRBV30 with TRBJ1-2, with 9 nucleotides matching TRBD1. CDR1 and CDR2 from the germline V gene are GTSNPN and SVGIG (reference sequence). The CDR3 sequence is 13 residues long. V lost 6 bases and J lost 6; bases outside the gene matches: 8. CDR3: CACTGGRRHGYTF. Written as DNA, the CDR3 is TGTGCCTGCACAGGGGGCCGACGTCATGGCTACACCTTC.

The chain couples TRBV11-2 to TRBJ2-1; 11 nucleotides align to TRBD2. CDR1 is SGHAT, CDR2 FQNNGV, per germline. After removal of 1 base from V and 9 bases from J, the junction contained 5 bases not matched to a gene. The length of the CDR3 is 15 residues. CDR3 DNA: TGTGCCAGCAGCTTAGCTGCCGGGACTAGCGGTGAGCAGTTCTTC. Its translation: CASSLAAGTSGEQFF.

CDR3 nucleotides: TGTGCCAGCAGCGCCCGGCGGGAGTCTGGAAACACCATATATTTT. It encodes CASSARRESGNTIYF. The J gene is TRBJ1-3, the V gene TRBV7-8; D unresolved. The CDR3 runs 15 residues. V was trimmed by 5 bases and J by 1 base, leaving 12 bases between them. The germline CDR1 and CDR2 sequences are SGHVS and FQNEAQ.

The chain has TRBV28 and TRBJ2-4, with no clear D. The CDR3 loop spans 16 amino acids. Germline assignment: CDR1 MDHEN and CDR2 SYDVKM. V lost 4 bases, J lost 0 bases, and 13 bases lay in between. Written as DNA, the CDR3 is TGTGCCAGCAGTTCCGCGCTGTCACTAGCCAAAAACATTCAGTACTTC. It is translated as CASSSALSLAKNIQYF. The full variable domain, in which reference TRBV28 and TRBJ2-4 provide the parts outside the CDR3, is DVKVTQSSRYLVKRTGEKVFLECVQDMDHENMFWYRQDPGLGLRLIYFSYDVKMKEKGDIPEGYSVSREKKERFSLILESASTNQTSMYLCASSSALSLAKNIQYFGAGTRLSVL.

This chain connects TRBV28 to TRBJ1-6, with a tentative D call TRBD1 (5 bases). The germline V gene has CDR1 MDHEN and CDR2 SYDVKM. Trimming pared 2 bases from V and 7 bases from J, leaving 6 bases between. The CDR3 totals 13 residues. CDR3 coding DNA: TGTGCCAGCAGTTTAAGACAGAATTCACCCCTCCACTTT. Translation gives CASSLRQNSPLHF. The entire variable domain, with the rest obtained from reference TRBV28 and TRBJ1-6, is as follows: DVKVTQSSRYLVKRTGEKVFLECVQDMDHENMFWYRQDPGLGLRLIYFSYDVKMKEKGDIPEGYSVSREKKERFSLILESASTNQTSMYLCASSLRQNSPLHFGNGTRLTVT.

The chain links TRBV11-2 to TRBJ2-2, with 11 bases that match TRBD1. The CDR3 is made up of 14 amino acids. Germline loops: CDR1 SGHAT, CDR2 FQNNGV. The V segment lost 6 bases and the J segment 4 bases; nucleotides outside the gene matches: 1. The CDR3 region is CASRGTGGTGELFF. As DNA, the CDR3 is TGTGCCAGCAGAGGGACAGGGGGCACCGGGGAGCTGTTTTTT.

This clone was seen only a few times. The chain is built from TRBV4-1 and TRBJ1-2; 7 positions match TRBD1. Per the germline V gene, CDR1 is MGHRA and CDR2 is YSYEKL. The J segment lost 3 bases and the V segment lost 0 bases, leaving 4 bases of the junction unmatched. The CDR3 has 15 residues. The DNA for the CDR3 is TGCGCCAGCAGCCAAGAAACAGGGGTAGACTATGGCTACACCTTC. Translated: CASSQETGVDYGYTF.

This clone was counted between two and nine times. The rearrangement links TRBV9 to TRBJ2-1; 10 bases align to TRBD2. Germline V gene sequence: CDR1 SGDLS, CDR2 YYNGEE. This CDR3 has 20 amino acids. Trimming cost V 0 bases and J 3 bases; bases outside gene matches: 15. CDR3 bases: TGTGCCAGCAGCGTAGGCCCTAATCCAGGACTAGCGGCAAACTACAATGAGCAGTTCTTC. Encoded protein: CASSVGPNPGLAANYNEQFF.

The chain employs TRBV30 and TRBJ2-1, with D possibly called TRBD1 or TRBD2 (7 bases each). This CDR3 has 19 amino acids. V was trimmed by 8 bases and J by 4 bases, leaving 33 bases between them. Germline assignment: CDR1 GTSNPN and CDR2 SVGIG (reference sequence). CDR3 sequence reads: CAAERGLADSNAFYNEQFF. The CDR3 coding sequence is TGTGCCGCCGAGAGGGGGCTAGCGGACTCGAACGCCTTTTACAATGAGCAGTTCTTC.

As regards this clone: A junction boundary mismatches the germline segment, possibly from a read error. The J gene is TRBJ2-1, the V gene TRBV7-7; D gene unclear. Germline loops: CDR1 SSHAT, CDR2 FNYEAQ (reference sequence). The CDR3 is made up of 13 amino acids. CDR3 sequence (DNA): TGTGCTAGCAGCCCTGGACCGTACAATGAGCAGTTCTTC. This encodes CASSPGPYNEQFF.

The chain combines TRBV6-1 with TRBJ1-4, with 8 positions matching TRBD1. The CDR3 length is 15 residues. The trim removed 8 bases at V and 8 bases at J, leaving 13 bases unmatched. CDR1 and CDR2 (germline): MNHNS, SASEGT. CDR3 region: CASSNDDRGEEKLFF. CDR3 nucleotides: TGTGCCAGCTCAAATGACGACAGGGGTGAGGAAAAACTGTTTTTT.

The chain combines TRBV28 with TRBJ1-1; D unresolved. V dropped 7 bases and J dropped 3 bases, with 18 bases sitting between them. In germline, CDR1 is MDHEN, CDR2 SYDVKM. The CDR3 runs 15 residues. The CDR3 nucleotides are TGTGCCAGCACCCGTTCGAGCACCGGTTACACTGAAGCTTTCTTT. Translating gives CASTRSSTGYTEAFF. The variable domain in full, with the rest retrieved from reference TRBV28 and TRBJ1-1, is DVKVTQSSRYLVKRTGEKVFLECVQDMDHENMFWYRQDPGLGLRLIYFSYDVKMKEKGDIPEGYSVSREKKERFSLILESASTNQTSMYLCASTRSSTGYTEAFFGQGTRLTVV.

The CDR3 DNA is TGTGCCAGCAGTTTAGAGGTGGGGTCGCGGGAGCAGTACTTC. Translated, it gives CASSLEVGSREQYF. V is TRBV27 and J is TRBJ2-7; D ambiguous. V was shortened by 2 bases and J by 7 bases, with 15 bases between the two germline ends. This CDR3 is 14 amino acids long. Germline V gene data show CDR1 as MNHEY and CDR2 as SMNVEV (reference sequence).

The genes are TRBV11-3 and TRBJ1-5; D is uncertain. Germline-derived CDR1 and CDR2 are SGHNT and YENEEA. The CDR3 loop spans 14 amino acids. V lost 1 base and J lost 2, with 6 bases in between. CDR3 sequence (DNA): TGTGCCAGCAGCTTAGTTGGAGGCAATCAGCCCCAGCATTTT. Protein: CASSLVGGNQPQHF.

This chain joins TRBV27 and TRBJ1-5, with unresolved D. V was pared by 8 bases and J by 3 bases, with 14 bases between. CDR1 is MNHEY, CDR2 SMNVEV, per germline (reference sequence). The CDR3 is 14 amino acids. CDR3 sequence reads: CASRSGLHNQPQHF. In DNA, the CDR3 is TGTGCCAGCCGCTCCGGGCTCCACAATCAGCCCCAGCATTTT.

The chain combines TRBV7-8 with TRBJ2-5; tentative D call: TRBD1 (6 bases). CDR1 is SGHVS, CDR2 FQNEAQ, per germline. The CDR3 consists of 14 residues. V lost 5 bases, J lost 5 bases, and 15 bases lay in between. The CDR3 DNA follows: TGTGCCAGCAGCCCGGACAGCCTGGGGGAGACCCAGTACTTC. Its translation: CASSPDSLGETQYF.

The sample holds one count of this clone. This chain links TRBV7-2 with TRBJ1-2, with TRBD1 matching 7 bases. Germline V lookup: CDR1 SGHTA, CDR2 FQGNSA. V dropped 5 bases and J dropped 10; count of bases not matched to a gene: 16. The CDR3 totals 15 residues. CDR3 protein: CASSPNGQVYVPYTF. The CDR3 region has the DNA TGTGCCAGCAGCCCCAACGGACAGGTTTACGTTCCCTACACCTTC.

The chain uses TRBV11-2 and TRBJ2-1; D is unclear. The CDR3 length is 12 residues. V was pared by 5 bases and J by 10 bases, with 12 bases between. From germline, CDR1 is SGHAT and CDR2 FQNNGV. DNA of the CDR3: TGTGCCAGCAGCCAAGCAAGTGGCGAGCAGTTCTTC. It codes for CASSQASGEQFF. The whole variable domain, filled in from reference TRBV11-2 and TRBJ2-1, reads EAGVAQSPRYKIIEKRQSVAFWCNPISGHATLYWYQQILGQGPKLLIQFQNNGVVDDSQLPKDRFSAERLKGVDSTLKIQPAKLEDSAVYLCASSQASGEQFFGPGTRLTVL.

This clone was seen more than once but under ten times. A junction boundary mismatches the germline segment, possibly from a read error. J is TRBJ1-1 and V is TRBV7-7; D remains ambiguous. Germline assignment: CDR1 SSHAT and CDR2 FNYEAQ (reference sequence). The CDR3 consists of 13 residues. Here the CDR3 reads CASSLHRNTEAFF. The DNA of the CDR3 is TGTGCTAGCAGCTTACACAGGAACACTGAAGCTTTCTTT.

This clone was counted a single time. The chain links TRBV28 to TRBJ1-3; D is uncertain. Germline V gene lookup returns CDR1 MDHEN and CDR2 SYDVKM. The V end lost 4 bases, the J end lost 8 bases, and 18 bases lay between the germline ends. The CDR3 sequence is 15 residues long. Here the CDR3 reads CASSSIWGVGDTIYF. For the CDR3, the DNA is TGTGCCAGCAGTTCAATCTGGGGAGTAGGAGACACCATATATTTT.

The CDR3 loop is CASSPLEGADNEQYF. In DNA form, the CDR3 reads TGCGCCAGCAGCCCTCTCGAAGGGGCAGATAACGAGCAGTACTTC. The V gene is TRBV5-1, the J gene TRBJ2-7; a possible D gene is TRBD1 (5 bases). V gave up 4 bases and J gave up 5 bases, with 19 bases separating them. The CDR3 contains 15 residues. Germline loops: CDR1 SGHRS, CDR2 YFSETQ.

This chain connects TRBV5-6 to TRBJ1-2; 8 positions agree with TRBD1. Germline V gene sequence: CDR1 SGHDT, CDR2 YYEEEE. V was pared by 4 bases and J by 3 bases, with 8 bases of the junction left unmatched. The CDR3 runs 15 residues. The CDR3, as DNA: TGTGCCAGCAGCAAAGACAGGGGCGGGTACTATGGCTACACCTTC. Translated, it gives CASSKDRGGYYGYTF.